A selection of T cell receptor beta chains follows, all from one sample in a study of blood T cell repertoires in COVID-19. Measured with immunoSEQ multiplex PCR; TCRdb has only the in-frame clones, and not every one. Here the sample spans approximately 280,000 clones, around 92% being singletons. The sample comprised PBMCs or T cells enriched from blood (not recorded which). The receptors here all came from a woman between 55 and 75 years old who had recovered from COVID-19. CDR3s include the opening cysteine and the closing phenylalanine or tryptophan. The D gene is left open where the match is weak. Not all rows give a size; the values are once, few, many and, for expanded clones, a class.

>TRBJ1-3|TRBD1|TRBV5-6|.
CASSIYSTGAGNTIYF
TGTGCCAGCAGCATCTACTCGACAGGGGCTGGAAACACCATATATTTT
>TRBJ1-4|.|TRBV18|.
CASQERETNEKLFF
TGTGCCAGCCAAGAGCGAGAGACTAATGAAAAACTGTTTTTT
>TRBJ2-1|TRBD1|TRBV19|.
CASRDRVDEQFF
TGTGCCAGTAGGGACAGGGTCGATGAGCAGTTCTTC
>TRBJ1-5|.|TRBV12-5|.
CASGSIAGVGSNQPQHF
TGTGCTAGTGGTTCCATTGCAGGGGTCGGCAGCAATCAGCCCCAGCATTTT
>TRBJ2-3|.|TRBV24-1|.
CASSTGTSSTDTQYF
TGTGCCAGTTCGACAGGCACTTCTAGCACAGATACGCAGTATTTT
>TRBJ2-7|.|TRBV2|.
CAGRGQIEQYF
TGTGCCGGCAGAGGACAGATCGAGCAGTACTTC
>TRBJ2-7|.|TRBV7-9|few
CASSFLTGEQYF
TGTGCCAGCAGCTTTTTGACTGGTGAGCAGTACTTC
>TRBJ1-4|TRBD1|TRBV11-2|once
CASSLDPDRGEKLFF
TGTGCCAGCAGCTTAGACCCCGACAGGGGAGAAAAACTGTTTTTT
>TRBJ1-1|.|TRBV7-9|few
CASSSHQGRDTEAFF
TGTGCCAGCAGCTCCCACCAGGGTAGGGACACTGAAGCTTTCTTT
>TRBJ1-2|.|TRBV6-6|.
CASSDTGSGYGYTF
TGTGCCAGCAGTGATACAGGGTCTGGCTATGGCTACACCTTC
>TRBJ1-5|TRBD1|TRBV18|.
CASSSTGVGTSDQPQHF
TGTGCCAGCTCGTCGACAGGGGTGGGTACGAGTGATCAGCCCCAGCATTTT
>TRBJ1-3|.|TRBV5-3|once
CARSLDRGNTIYF
TGTGCCAGAAGCTTGGACAGAGGAAACACCATATATTTT
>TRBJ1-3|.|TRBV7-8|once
CASSRSLSLTPFGNTIYF
TGTGCCAGCAGCCGGTCCCTAAGCCTCACGCCTTTTGGAAACACCATATATTTT
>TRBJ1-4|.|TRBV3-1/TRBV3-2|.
CASSQDRTVVDRKLFF
TGTGCCAGCAGCCAAGATAGGACAGTAGTAGATCGAAAACTGTTTTTT
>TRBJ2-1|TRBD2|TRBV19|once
CASHLAGAFNEQFF
TGTGCCAGTCATCTAGCGGGGGCCTTCAATGAGCAGTTCTTC
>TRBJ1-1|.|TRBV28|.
CASRGAWKNTEAFF
TGTGCCAGCAGGGGCGCTTGGAAGAACACTGAAGCTTTCTTT
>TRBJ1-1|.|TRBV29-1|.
CSCHGVARLEAFF
TGCAGCTGTCACGGGGTGGCCAGACTTGAAGCTTTCTTT
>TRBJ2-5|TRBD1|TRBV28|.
CASSPGDRGRQETQYF
TGTGCCAGCAGCCCCGGGGACAGGGGAAGACAAGAGACCCAGTACTTC
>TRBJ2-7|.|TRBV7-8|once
CASSPKHRIYEQYF
TGTGCCAGCAGTCCAAAGCACAGGATCTACGAGCAGTACTTC
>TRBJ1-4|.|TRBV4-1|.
CASSQEGQGSEKLFF
TGCGCCAGCAGCCAAGAGGGGCAGGGGAGTGAAAAACTGTTTTTT
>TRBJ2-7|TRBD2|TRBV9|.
CASSVAPFDASGSNEQYF
TGTGCCAGCAGCGTAGCCCCGTTTGACGCTAGCGGGAGTAACGAGCAGTACTTC
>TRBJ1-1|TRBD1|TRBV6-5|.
CASSYASGQGRTEAFF
TGTGCCAGCAGTTACGCATCCGGACAGGGTAGAACTGAAGCTTTCTTT
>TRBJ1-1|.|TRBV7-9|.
CASSSSTGNTEAFF
TGTGCCAGCAGCTCGTCGACAGGGAACACTGAAGCTTTCTTT
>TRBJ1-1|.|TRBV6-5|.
CASRIHSSGDTEAFF
TGTGCCAGCAGAATACACTCATCAGGGGACACTGAAGCTTTCTTT
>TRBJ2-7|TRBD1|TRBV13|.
CASSLGPGQGVDEQYF
TGTGCCAGCAGCTTAGGCCCAGGACAGGGAGTGGACGAGCAGTACTTC
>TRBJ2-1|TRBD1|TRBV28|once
CASSRLQGAGYNEQFF
TGTGCCAGCAGTAGACTACAGGGGGCAGGTTACAATGAGCAGTTCTTC
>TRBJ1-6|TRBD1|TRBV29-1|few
CSVAKTGDSPLHF
TGCAGCGTAGCTAAGACAGGGGATTCACCCCTCCACTTT
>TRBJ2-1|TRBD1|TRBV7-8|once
CASSANQGARYNEQFF
TGTGCCAGCAGTGCCAACCAGGGGGCGCGATACAATGAGCAGTTCTTC
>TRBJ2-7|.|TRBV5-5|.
CASSPGHSGEQYF
TGTGCCAGCAGCCCGGGACACTCGGGCGAGCAGTACTTC
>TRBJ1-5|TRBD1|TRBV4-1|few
CASSQIAGTGIGNQPQHF
TGCGCCAGCAGCCAGATAGCTGGGACAGGGATTGGCAATCAGCCCCAGCATTTT
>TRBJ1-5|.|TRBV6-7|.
CASSYSPGEGSNQPQHF
TGTGCCAGCAGTTACTCCCCCGGGGAGGGTAGCAATCAGCCCCAGCATTTT
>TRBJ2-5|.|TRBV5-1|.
CASSPSVGETQYF
TGCGCCAGCAGCCCGAGTGTCGGGGAGACCCAGTACTTC
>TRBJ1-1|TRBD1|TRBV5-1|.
CASKMDRGHTEAFF
TGCGCCAGCAAGATGGACAGGGGGCACACTGAAGCTTTCTTT
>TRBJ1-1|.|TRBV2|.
CASSGQLKNTEAFF
TGTGCCAGCAGTGGACAGCTAAAGAACACTGAAGCTTTCTTT